This TCR beta chain was recovered during a study of cytomegalovirus exposure and HLA in healthy donors. Study results and limitations: Among immune exposure information, only CMV serostatus was available. TRBV6-2, TRBV6-3 and some other V segments were excluded as indistinguishable. A later analysis linked a missense DCLRE1C variant to TCR beta V- and J-gene trimming. Later analysis showed most CMV-associated TCR beta chains appearing HLA-restricted.

Germline V gives CDR1 MNHEY, CDR2 SMNVEV (reference sequence). V lost 0 bases, J lost 0 bases, and 7 bases lay in between. The CDR3 length is 15 residues. The PCR contained 60 Vbeta and 13 Jbeta primers. Profiled with immunoSEQ multiplex PCR; TCRdb holds only in-frame clones, not every one. The sample has approximately 110,000 clones, and its top ten clones hold roughly 0.64%. Comments on this clone: Its specificity is not known.

The origin of this receptor is a man between 45 and 60 years old in good health and CMV-seronegative. V gene TRBV27 combines with J gene TRBJ2-3; D may be TRBD1 (6 bases). The specimen was PBMCs. The DNA for the CDR3 is TGTGCCAGCAGTTTATCGGACAGTAGCACAGATACGCAGTATTTT. As protein: CASSLSDSSTDTQYF.